The TCR beta chain under discussion was sequenced for a study of a mutant IDH1 vaccine in newly diagnosed glioma. Study-level points and caveats: Top-clonotype changes in peripheral T cells seemed unrelated to pseudoprogression. Immune responses induced by the vaccine were seen in roughly 93% of patients, spanning multiple MHC alleles.

As to time point: week 23, last vaccination. Doses comprised 300 ug of mutant IDH1 20-mer peptide each, plus topical imiquimod. The donors' diagnosis was new WHO grade 3 or 4 astrocytoma that was IDH1-mutant and ATRX-lost. Repertoires were generated with immunoSEQ multiplex PCR, while TCRdb's copy carries only in-frame clones and drops some. The table includes 50,000 to 85,000 clones, about 87% detected once. The CDR3 sequence is 14 residues long. The J segment lost 4 bases and the V segment lost 8 bases, leaving 8 bases of the junction unmatched. Germline V lookup: CDR1 MNHEY, CDR2 SVGAGI. Comments on this clone: What it binds is not known.

This TCR was recovered from a man between 18 and 29 years old with glioma. This chain uses TRBV6-5 with TRBJ2-7; 10 bases map to TRBD1. The sequencing here drew on PBMCs, taken from a glioma patient whose treatment included an IDH1 peptide vaccine. The CDR3 DNA sequence: TGTGCCAGCTGGGGGACAGGGGTACTATACGAGCAGTACTTC. Translating it yields CASWGTGVLYEQYF.